This entry lists 14 T cell receptor beta chains sequenced from one sample in a study of blood T cell repertoires in COVID-19. Produced via immunoSEQ multiplex PCR; TCRdb's table is partial and in-frame only. The sample includes roughly 130,000 clones, almost 85% of them seen just once. Sequencing was carried out using peripheral blood. Receptors originate from a woman in her 30s who had recovered from COVID-19.

This chain connects TRBV6-5 to TRBJ1-2; 7 nucleotides agree with TRBD1. Per germline, CDR1 MNHEY and CDR2 SVGAGI. V lost 2 bases and J lost 5; bases outside the gene matches: 8. CDR3 length: 15 residues. The chain's CDR3 is CASSYGGQQGYGYTF. The CDR3 coding sequence is TGTGCCAGCAGTTACGGGGGACAGCAAGGGTATGGCTACACCTTC.

This clone was seen a handful of times. This rearrangement joins TRBV6-1 to TRBJ2-7; possible D gene TRBD1, 6 bases. V shed 3 bases and J shed 7 bases, with 10 bases lying between them. The V gene's germline CDR1 is MNHNS and CDR2 SASEGT. The CDR3 loop spans 12 amino acids. This chain's CDR3 is CASSEQGWEQYF. In DNA form, the CDR3 reads TGTGCCAGCAGTGAGCAGGGGTGGGAGCAGTACTTC.

The V and J genes are TRBV28 and TRBJ2-2; 8 bases line up with TRBD1. Looked up from germline, CDR1 is MDHEN and CDR2 is SYDVKM. The CDR3 is 16 amino acids. Unmatched junction bases numbered 10, after V lost 8 bases and J lost 2 bases. The CDR3 nucleotides are TGTGCCAGCTACTCGAGGGGGACAGGAAACACCGGGGAGCTGTTTTTT. Its translation is CASYSRGTGNTGELFF.

Concerning this clone: The same CDR3 is also encoded by other DNA sequences in this sample. The gene calls are TRBV7-3 and TRBJ1-1; no firm D call. V shed 0 bases and J shed 1 base, with 6 bases lying between them. Germline CDR1 is SGHTA and CDR2 is FQGTGA. The CDR3 covers 14 residues. In DNA, the CDR3 is TGTGCCAGCAGCTTAACTCCCGGGAACACTGAAGCTTTCTTT. Amino acids: CASSLTPGNTEAFF. Full variable domain (remainder filled in from reference TRBV7-3 and TRBJ1-1): GAGVSQTPSNKVTEKGKYVELRCDPISGHTALYWYRQSLGQGPEFLIYFQGTGAADDSGLPNDRFFAVRPEGSVSTLKIQRTERGDSAVYLCASSLTPGNTEAFFGQGTRLTVV.

The chain is built from TRBV7-8 and TRBJ2-3; D not certain. V was shortened by 5 bases and J by 2 bases, with 11 bases between the two germline ends. In germline, CDR1 is SGHVS, CDR2 FQNEAQ. The CDR3 loop spans 14 amino acids. The CDR3 spells CASSTLRYTDTQYF. In nucleotides, the CDR3 is TGTGCCAGCAGCACCCTACGTTACACAGATACGCAGTATTTT. The variable domain in full, with the rest retrieved from reference TRBV7-8 and TRBJ2-3, is GAGVSQSPRYKVAKRGQDVALRCDPISGHVSLFWYQQALGQGPEFLTYFQNEAQLDKSGLPSDRFFAERPEGSVSTLKIQRTQQEDSAVYLCASSTLRYTDTQYFGPGTRLTVL.

This clone appeared once. In DNA, the CDR3 is TGTGCCAGCAGCGTAGAACTAGCGGACGGGGAGCTGTTTTTT. Amino acid sequence: CASSVELADGELFF. The gene calls are TRBV9 and TRBJ2-2; TRBD2 aligns across 8 bases. The junction had 2 bases not matched to a gene; V was cut back by 0 bases and J by 7 bases. Germline V gene lookup returns CDR1 SGDLS and CDR2 YYNGEE. There are 14 residues in the CDR3.

About this clone: One end of the junction is discordant with germline, which a read error may explain. The chain recombines TRBV5-4 with TRBJ1-2; a possible D gene is TRBD1 (5 bases). CDR3 length: 11 residues. Germline V gene data show CDR1 as SGHNT and CDR2 as YYREEE (reference sequence). CDR3 residues: CASSSDMAENF. The CDR3 DNA sequence: TGTGCCAGCAGCTCGGACATGGCGGAGAACTTC.

The CDR3 loop reads CASSVQGGEQFF. CDR3 sequence (DNA): TGTGCCAGCAGTGTTCAGGGGGGTGAGCAGTTCTTC. This chain joins TRBV2 and TRBJ2-1; maybe TRBD1 (7 bases). CDR1 SNHLY and CDR2 FYNNEI come from the germline V gene. This CDR3 comprises 12 residues. Trimming took 4 bases from V and 9 from J, leaving 10 bases between them.

CDR3 nucleotides: TGTGCCAGCAGCTTGGGGCCGATCTCCTACGAGCAGTACTTC. As protein: CASSLGPISYEQYF. V gene TRBV5-4 combines with J gene TRBJ2-7; D gene unclear. Deletions cut 0 bases from V and 0 bases from J, with 7 bases between. From germline, CDR1 is SGHNT and CDR2 YYREEE (reference sequence). CDR3 length: 14 residues.

Remarks on this clone: This specimen includes other DNA sequences encoding the same CDR3. The chain recombines TRBV7-9 with TRBJ1-1; 7 nucleotides line up with TRBD1. There are 13 residues in the CDR3. The trim removed 4 bases at V and 1 base at J, leaving 0 bases unmatched. Germline assignment: CDR1 SEHNR and CDR2 FQNEAQ (reference sequence). CDR3 in amino acids: CASSWDRNTEAFF. For the CDR3, the DNA is TGTGCCAGCAGCTGGGACAGGAACACTGAAGCTTTCTTT.

V is TRBV6-5 and J is TRBJ2-3; 8 positions match TRBD2. Germline V gene lookup returns CDR1 MNHEY and CDR2 SVGAGI. The V and J ends lost 8 bases and 3 bases, in that order; junction bases with no gene match: 10. The CDR3 covers 15 residues. The CDR3 nucleotides read TGTGCCAGCCAGCCCCCGGGGGGGGGTACAGATACGCAGTATTTT. It codes for CASQPPGGGTDTQYF.

This clone was seen once. The rearrangement links TRBV19 to TRBJ1-3, with 9 nucleotides matching TRBD1. This CDR3 has 13 amino acids. Germline V lookup: CDR1 LNHDA, CDR2 SQIVND (reference sequence). Unmatched junction bases numbered 0, after V lost 8 bases and J lost 1 base. The CDR3 DNA is TGTGCCAGTGGGACAGGGTCTGGAAACACCATATATTTT. This sequence encodes CASGTGSGNTIYF. Full variable domain (remainder filled in from reference TRBV19 and TRBJ1-3): DGGITQSPKYLFRKEGQNVTLSCEQNLNHDAMYWYRQDPGQGLRLIYYSQIVNDFQKGDIAEGYSVSREKKESFPLTVTSAQKNPTAFYLCASGTGSGNTIYFGEGSWLTVV.

V and J are TRBV20-1 and TRBJ2-1; TRBD2 aligns across 8 bases. The CDR3 loop spans 17 amino acids. The V gene end was trimmed by 6 bases and the J gene end by 6 bases; junction bases not matched to a gene: 19. Germline V lookup: CDR1 DFQATT, CDR2 SNEGSKA (reference sequence). The CDR3 region is CSASLGLRSGGGNEQFF. CDR3 coding DNA: TGCAGTGCCAGTCTAGGGCTCCGGAGCGGGGGAGGCAATGAGCAGTTCTTC.

The CDR3 DNA is TGTGCCAGCCGCCCACTATACAATGAGCAGTTCTTC. Translation: CASRPLYNEQFF. V and J are TRBV9 and TRBJ2-1, with D unresolved. Germline V gene sequence: CDR1 SGDLS, CDR2 YYNGEE. This CDR3 spans 12 amino acids. Trimming removed 7 bases at V and 4 bases at J, with 9 bases between.